The 3 T cell receptor beta chains reported below all come from one sample, sequenced in a study of blood T cell repertoires in COVID-19. Measured with immunoSEQ multiplex PCR; TCRdb has only the in-frame clones, and not every one. The table records roughly 140,000 clones, 85% to 90% of them present only once. Sequencing was performed on peripheral blood. The receptors were sampled from a human donor in a cohort sampled during active COVID-19.

This clone came up once. V and J are TRBV18 and TRBJ1-1, with a possible D match to TRBD1 (5 bases). CDR1 and CDR2 from the germline V gene are KGHSH and LQKENI. Trimming pared 5 bases from V and 4 bases from J, leaving 14 bases between. The CDR3 has 14 residues. The chain's CDR3 is CASSTIREGTEAFF. CDR3 DNA: TGTGCCAGCTCAACAATCAGGGAAGGCACTGAAGCTTTCTTT.

This clone was detected only once. The CDR3: CASSSGRSGNTIYF. The CDR3 DNA sequence: TGTGCCAGCAGCTCAGGGCGCTCTGGAAACACCATATATTTT. This sequence joins TRBV11-2 and TRBJ1-3, with D possibly being TRBD1 (5 bases). The CDR3 loop spans 14 amino acids. V gave up 4 bases and J gave up 0 bases, with 7 bases separating them. From germline, CDR1 is SGHAT and CDR2 FQNNGV.

The V call is TRBV6-2 or TRBV6-3, the J call TRBJ2-3; no reliable D call. The germline V gene has CDR1 MNHEY and CDR2 SVGEGT. The CDR3 length is 13 residues. V was pared by 2 bases and J by 9 bases, with 12 bases between. This chain's CDR3 is CASSYLEYETQYF. The CDR3 nucleotides read TGTGCCAGCAGTTACCTCGAGTATGAAACGCAGTATTTT.